One sample yielded the 2 T cell receptor beta chains listed below, sequenced in a study of cytomegalovirus exposure and HLA in healthy donors. PCR was performed using 60 Vbeta and 13 Jbeta primers. The assay was immunoSEQ multiplex PCR, and TCRdb's table has in-frame clones only and misses some. The sample carries fewer than 250,000 clones, over 60% recorded once. The sample comprised PBMCs. The receptors derive from a man between 18 and 29 years old in good health and CMV-seronegative.

The rearrangement links TRBV6-6 to TRBJ1-2, with D unresolved. The germline V gene has CDR1 MNHNY and CDR2 SVGAGI (reference sequence). The CDR3 totals 14 residues. Trimming left V 6 bases short and J 0 bases short, with 11 bases between. The CDR3: CASSRLSANYGYTF. In DNA form, the CDR3 reads TGTGCCAGCAGCCGCCTCTCAGCTAACTATGGCTACACCTTC.

Remarks on this clone: In the same sample, other DNA sequences code for this CDR3. The chain carries TRBV4-3 and TRBJ1-1, with D unclear. The germline V gene has CDR1 LGHNA and CDR2 YSLEER. V was pared by 0 bases and J by 1 base, with 3 bases between. This CDR3 region has 13 residues. CDR3 DNA: TGCGCCAGCAGCCAAGATCGGAACACTGAAGCTTTCTTT. It yields the protein CASSQDRNTEAFF.